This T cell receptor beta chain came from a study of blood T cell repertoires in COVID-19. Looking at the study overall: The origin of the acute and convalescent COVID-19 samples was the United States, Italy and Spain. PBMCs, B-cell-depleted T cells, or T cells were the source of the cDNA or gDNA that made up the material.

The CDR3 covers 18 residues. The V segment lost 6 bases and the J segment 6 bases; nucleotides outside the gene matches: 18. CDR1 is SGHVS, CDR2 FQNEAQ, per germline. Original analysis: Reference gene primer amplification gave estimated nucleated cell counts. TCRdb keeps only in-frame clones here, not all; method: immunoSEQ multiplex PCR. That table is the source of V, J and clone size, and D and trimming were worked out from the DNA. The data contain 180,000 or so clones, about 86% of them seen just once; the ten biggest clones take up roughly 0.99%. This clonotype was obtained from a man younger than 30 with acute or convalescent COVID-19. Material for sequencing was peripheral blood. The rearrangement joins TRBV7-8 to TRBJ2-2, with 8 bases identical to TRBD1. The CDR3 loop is CASSPISVDRGKSGELFF. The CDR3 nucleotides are TGTGCCAGCAGTCCTATCTCTGTCGACAGGGGAAAATCCGGGGAGCTGTTTTTT.